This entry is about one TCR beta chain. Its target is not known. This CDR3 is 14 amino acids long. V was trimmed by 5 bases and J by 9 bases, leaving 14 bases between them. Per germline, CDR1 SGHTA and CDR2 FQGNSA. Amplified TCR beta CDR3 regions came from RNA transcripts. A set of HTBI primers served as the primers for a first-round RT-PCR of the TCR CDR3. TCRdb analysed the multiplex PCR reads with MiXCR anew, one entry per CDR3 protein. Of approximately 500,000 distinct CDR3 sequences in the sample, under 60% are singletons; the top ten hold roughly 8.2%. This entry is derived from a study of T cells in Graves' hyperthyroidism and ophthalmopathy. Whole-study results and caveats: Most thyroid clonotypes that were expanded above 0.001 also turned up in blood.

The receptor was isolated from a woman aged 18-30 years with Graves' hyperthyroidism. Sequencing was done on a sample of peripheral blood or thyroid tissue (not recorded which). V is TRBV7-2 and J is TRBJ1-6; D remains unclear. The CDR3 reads CASSDRGSASPLHF. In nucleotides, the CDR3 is TGTGCCAGCAGCGATAGAGGGAGCGCTTCACCCCTCCACTTT.